A selection of T cell receptor beta chains follows, all from one sample in a study of cytomegalovirus exposure and HLA in healthy donors. Some clones are missing from TCRdb's copy, which holds only in-frame ones; the method was immunoSEQ multiplex PCR. Among about 80,000 clones, 62% were seen once, and the ten largest hold about 4.2%. The material sequenced was PBMCs. The receptor source for this set is a male donor in good health and CMV-seropositive. The CDR3 runs from the conserved cysteine through the conserved F or W. The order of the fields is D gene, V gene, clone size, J gene, CDR3 DNA, CDR3 protein. D genes are given only for firm matches. Clone sizes are given selectively: once, few, many, or a class where the clone is expanded.

TRBD2	TRBV6-4	NA	TRBJ2-1	TGTGCCAGCAGTGGACTAGCGGGTAATGAGCAGTTCTTC	CASSGLAGNEQFF
TRBD1	TRBV30	few	TRBJ1-2	TGTGCCTGGACCCCGACGGACAGGCCCTATGGCTACACCTTC	CAWTPTDRPYGYTF
NA	TRBV5-1	NA	TRBJ1-1	TGCGCCAGCAGCCCGTTGAACGGGGGGGGGCAGATTGAAGCTTTCTTT	CASSPLNGGGQIEAFF
NA	TRBV19	few	TRBJ1-5	TGTGCCAGTAAGGCGGGCAGGGGTTATCAGCCCCAGCATTTT	CASKAGRGYQPQHF
TRBD2	TRBV4-1	NA	TRBJ2-1	TGCGCCAGCAGCCAAGGGGTCACTAGCGGGGGGCTAGAGGAGCAGTTCTTC	CASSQGVTSGGLEEQFF
NA	TRBV7-2	few	TRBJ2-7	TGTGCCAGCAGCGCCGGACTGTACGAGCAGTACTTC	CASSAGLYEQYF
NA	TRBV18	NA	TRBJ1-5	TGTGCCAGCTCACCAAAGGAGGGCAATCAGCCCCAGCATTTT	CASSPKEGNQPQHF
NA	TRBV15	NA	TRBJ1-6	TGTGCCACCAGCAGAGATTCCCCTACAGGGAGCTCCTATAATTCACCCCTCCACTTT	CATSRDSPTGSSYNSPLHF
TRBD1	TRBV6-6	NA	TRBJ2-1	TGTGCCAGCAGCCCCGGACAGGGAGGAGGCAATGAGCAGTTCTTC	CASSPGQGGGNEQFF
NA	TRBV15	few	TRBJ2-1	TGTGCCACCAGAGGGGGTAGCTCCTACAATGAGCAGTTCTTC	CATRGGSSYNEQFF
NA	TRBV9	NA	TRBJ2-7	TGTGCCAGCAGCGTAGAGGTTCCGGGCGAGCAGTACTTC	CASSVEVPGEQYF
NA	TRBV13	NA	TRBJ1-1	TGTGCGGGGGCGCAGGGGAACACTGAAGCTTTCTTT	CAGAQGNTEAFF
NA	TRBV19	NA	TRBJ2-3	TGTGCCAGTTGGGCAACTAGCACAGATACGCAGTATTTT	CASWATSTDTQYF
NA	TRBV28	few	TRBJ2-7	TGTGCCAGCAGTTTAGTTACATCGGGAAAAGGGAGGCTGTACTTC	CASSLVTSGKGRLYF
TRBD1	TRBV5-5	few	TRBJ2-2	TGTGCCAGCAGCCAGGGACAGGGGATTGGGAACACCGGGGAGCTGTTTTTT	CASSQGQGIGNTGELFF
TRBD2	TRBV29-1	few	TRBJ2-3	TGCAGCGGGCGGGGGGTAGGCGCAGATACGCAGTATTTT	CSGRGVGADTQYF
NA	TRBV5-4	once	TRBJ1-1	TGTGCGTACCGACCAGGGATTACCATGAACACTGAAGCTTTCTTT	CAYRPGITMNTEAFF
TRBD2	TRBV29-1	NA	TRBJ2-1	TGCAGCGTTAGACTAGCGGGAGTGGGAGAGCAGTTCTTC	CSVRLAGVGEQFF
TRBD2	TRBV7-7	NA	TRBJ2-3	TGTGCTAGCAGCTTAGGGACTAGCGGGACTAACACAGATACGCAGTATTTT	CASSLGTSGTNTDTQYF
NA	TRBV6-1	NA	TRBJ1-2	TGTGCCAGCAGTGACGCATCAGGGGCAGATGGCTACACCTTC	CASSDASGADGYTF
TRBD1	TRBV7-8	NA	TRBJ1-3	TGTGCCAGCAGCTTATTGGGACAGGGGGTCGCTGGAAACACCATATATTTT	CASSLLGQGVAGNTIYF
NA	TRBV7-7	NA	TRBJ1-1	TGTGCCAGCAGCTCAGAATTGAGGACAGTGAACACTGAAGCTTTCTTT	CASSSELRTVNTEAFF
TRBD2	TRBV7-9	NA	TRBJ2-3	TGTGCCAGCAGCGGGGACTACCCCACAGATACGCAGTATTTT	CASSGDYPTDTQYF
NA	TRBV19	NA	TRBJ1-5	TGTGCCAGTAGTTTCGGGGCCAGGGGAAGCAATCAGCCCCAGCATTTT	CASSFGARGSNQPQHF
NA	TRBV9	few	TRBJ1-1	TGTGCCAGCAGCTCCCGGGTAGACACTGAAGCTTTCTTT	CASSSRVDTEAFF